The present T cell receptor beta chain was sequenced within a study of shared clonotypes between healthy human individuals. The test was conducted at deep level. Using immunoSEQ multiplex PCR, the repertoire was profiled, and TCRdb retains in-frame clones only, with some absent. Here the sample spans about 2.1 million clones, 85% to 95% being singletons. CD45RO-negative cells were positively selected for CCR7, leaving out terminally differentiated effector memory CD45RA+ cells. Study-wide results and caveats: Naive CD4 clonotype sharing across several donors was about 5%.

Points on this clone: Its antigen is as yet unknown.

Unmatched junction bases numbered 7, after V lost 1 base and J lost 5 bases. The germline CDR1 and CDR2 sequences are LGHNA and YSLEER. This CDR3 has 16 residues. The specimen was naive CD8+ T cells from PBMCs. The TCR was taken from a man between 18 and 35 years old in good health. Some clones in this sample may be carry-over from other donors' samples. J is TRBJ2-2 and V is TRBV4-3; TRBD2 agrees at 7 bases. DNA for the CDR3: TGCGCCAGCAGCCAAGTCGAGCGGGATTGGACCGGGGAGCTGTTTTTT. Translating gives CASSQVERDWTGELFF.